A selection of T cell receptor beta chains follows, all from one sample in a study of cytomegalovirus exposure and HLA in healthy donors. Some clones are missing from TCRdb's copy, which holds only in-frame ones; the method was immunoSEQ multiplex PCR. The sample holds some 120,000 clones, 80% seen once. The sample comprised PBMCs. These receptors were obtained from a human donor in good health. Each CDR3 is given with its conserved first and last residue. Each record gives: clone size, J gene, D gene, V gene, CDR3 DNA, CDR3 protein. The D gene is left open where the match is weak. Clone size is not always given. Where it is, it says once, few, many or a class for expanded clones.

size: once
J: TRBJ2-7
D: TRBD2
V: TRBV7-9
DNA: TGTGCCAGCAGCCGCGGGGGGTTGAGCTACGAGCAGTACTTC
CDR3: CASSRGGLSYEQYF

size: -
J: TRBJ2-6
D: -
V: TRBV5-1
DNA: TGCGCCAGCAGCTCCGAACTCTCTGGGGCCAACGTCCTGACTTTC
CDR3: CASSSELSGANVLTF

size: -
J: TRBJ1-2
D: TRBD1
V: TRBV28
DNA: TGTGCCAGCAGTCCGTATCCAACCGGGACAGGGAGCTATGGCTACACCTTC
CDR3: CASSPYPTGTGSYGYTF

size: -
J: TRBJ2-1
D: TRBD2
V: TRBV7-2
DNA: TGTGCCAGCAGCTTACAGCCTAGCGGGTCTGGCGGGGAGCAGTTCTTC
CDR3: CASSLQPSGSGGEQFF

size: -
J: TRBJ1-5
D: -
V: TRBV19
DNA: TGTGCCAGTAGTATAGATCGGACAGCCCAATATCAGCCCCAGCATTTT
CDR3: CASSIDRTAQYQPQHF

size: -
J: TRBJ1-5
D: TRBD1
V: TRBV5-6
DNA: TGTGCCAGCAGTGCTGGACAGGGCGGGGATCAGCCCCAGCATTTT
CDR3: CASSAGQGGDQPQHF

size: many
J: TRBJ1-1
D: -
V: TRBV5-6
DNA: TGTGCCAGCAGCTTGTATCTCCCGAACACTGAAGCTTTCTTT
CDR3: CASSLYLPNTEAFF

size: -
J: TRBJ2-3
D: TRBD1
V: TRBV27
DNA: TGTGCCAGCAGTCCGACAGGGGATACGCAGTATTTT
CDR3: CASSPTGDTQYF

size: -
J: TRBJ2-7
D: -
V: TRBV6-5
DNA: TGTGCCAGCAGTTACACAGGCACCTACGAGCAGTACTTC
CDR3: CASSYTGTYEQYF

size: -
J: TRBJ1-1
D: -
V: TRBV29-1
DNA: TGCAGCGTTGCATTCCCCAGGGGCGGGAGCACTGAAGCTTTCTTT
CDR3: CSVAFPRGGSTEAFF